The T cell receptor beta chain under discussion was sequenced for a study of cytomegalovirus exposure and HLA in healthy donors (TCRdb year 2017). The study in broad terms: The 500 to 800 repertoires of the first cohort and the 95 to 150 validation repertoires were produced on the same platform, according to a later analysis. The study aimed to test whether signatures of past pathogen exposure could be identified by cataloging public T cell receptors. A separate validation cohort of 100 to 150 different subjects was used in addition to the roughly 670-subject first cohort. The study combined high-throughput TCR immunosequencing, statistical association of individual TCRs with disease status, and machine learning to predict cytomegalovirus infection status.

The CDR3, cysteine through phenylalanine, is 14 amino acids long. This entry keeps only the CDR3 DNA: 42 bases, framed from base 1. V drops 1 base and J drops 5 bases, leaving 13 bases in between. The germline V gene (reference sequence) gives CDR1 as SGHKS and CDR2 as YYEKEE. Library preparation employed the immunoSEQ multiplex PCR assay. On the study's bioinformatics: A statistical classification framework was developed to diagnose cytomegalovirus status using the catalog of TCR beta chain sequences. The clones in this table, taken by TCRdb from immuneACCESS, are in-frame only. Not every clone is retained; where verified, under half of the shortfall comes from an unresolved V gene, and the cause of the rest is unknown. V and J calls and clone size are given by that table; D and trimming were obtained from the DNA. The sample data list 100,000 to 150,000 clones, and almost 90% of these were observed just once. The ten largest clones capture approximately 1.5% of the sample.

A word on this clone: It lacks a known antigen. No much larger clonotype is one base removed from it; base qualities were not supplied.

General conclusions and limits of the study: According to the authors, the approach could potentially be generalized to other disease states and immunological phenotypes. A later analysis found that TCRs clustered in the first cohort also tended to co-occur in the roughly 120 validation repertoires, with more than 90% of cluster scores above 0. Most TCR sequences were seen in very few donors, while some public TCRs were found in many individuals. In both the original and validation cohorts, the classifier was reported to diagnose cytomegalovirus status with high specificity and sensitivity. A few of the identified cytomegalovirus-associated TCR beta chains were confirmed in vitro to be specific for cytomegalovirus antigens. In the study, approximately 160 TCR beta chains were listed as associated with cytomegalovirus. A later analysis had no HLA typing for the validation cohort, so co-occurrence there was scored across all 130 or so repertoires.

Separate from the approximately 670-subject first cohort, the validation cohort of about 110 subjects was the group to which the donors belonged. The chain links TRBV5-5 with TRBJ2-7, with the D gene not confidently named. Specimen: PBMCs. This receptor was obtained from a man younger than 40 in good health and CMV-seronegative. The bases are TGTGCCAGCAGCTTGATCAGTTGGGCCGACGAGCAGTACTTC. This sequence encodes CASSLISWADEQYF.